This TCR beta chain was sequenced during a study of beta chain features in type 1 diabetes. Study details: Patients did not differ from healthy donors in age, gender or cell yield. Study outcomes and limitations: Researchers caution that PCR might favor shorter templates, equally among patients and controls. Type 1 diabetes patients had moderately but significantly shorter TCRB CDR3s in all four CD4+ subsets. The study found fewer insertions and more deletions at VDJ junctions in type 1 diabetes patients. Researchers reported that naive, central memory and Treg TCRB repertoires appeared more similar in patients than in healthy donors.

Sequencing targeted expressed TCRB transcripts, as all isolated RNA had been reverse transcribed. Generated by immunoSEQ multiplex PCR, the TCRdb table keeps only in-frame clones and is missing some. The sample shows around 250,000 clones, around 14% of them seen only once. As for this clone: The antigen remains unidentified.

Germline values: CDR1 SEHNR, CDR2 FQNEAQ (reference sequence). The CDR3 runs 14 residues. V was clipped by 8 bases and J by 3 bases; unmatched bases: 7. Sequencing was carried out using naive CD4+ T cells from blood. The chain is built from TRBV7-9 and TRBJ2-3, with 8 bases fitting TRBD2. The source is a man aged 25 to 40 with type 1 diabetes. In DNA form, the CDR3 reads TGTGCCAGCCTCGAGGGACTAGAAACAGATACGCAGTATTTT. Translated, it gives CASLEGLETDTQYF.